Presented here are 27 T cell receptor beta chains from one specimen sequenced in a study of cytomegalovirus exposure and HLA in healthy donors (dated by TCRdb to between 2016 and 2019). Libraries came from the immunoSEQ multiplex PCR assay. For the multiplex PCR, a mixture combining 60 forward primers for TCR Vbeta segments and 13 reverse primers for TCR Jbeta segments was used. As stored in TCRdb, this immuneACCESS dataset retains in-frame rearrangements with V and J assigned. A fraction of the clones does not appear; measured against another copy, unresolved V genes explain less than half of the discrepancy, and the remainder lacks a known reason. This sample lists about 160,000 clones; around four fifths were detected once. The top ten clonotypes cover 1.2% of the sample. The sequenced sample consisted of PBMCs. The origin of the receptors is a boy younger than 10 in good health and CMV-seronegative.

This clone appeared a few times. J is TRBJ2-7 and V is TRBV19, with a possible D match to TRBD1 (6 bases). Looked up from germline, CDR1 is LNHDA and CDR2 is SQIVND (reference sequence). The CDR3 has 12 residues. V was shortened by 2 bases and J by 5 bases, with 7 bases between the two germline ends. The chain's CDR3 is CASSISGDEQYF. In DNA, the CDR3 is TGTGCCAGTAGTATATCAGGGGACGAGCAGTACTTC.

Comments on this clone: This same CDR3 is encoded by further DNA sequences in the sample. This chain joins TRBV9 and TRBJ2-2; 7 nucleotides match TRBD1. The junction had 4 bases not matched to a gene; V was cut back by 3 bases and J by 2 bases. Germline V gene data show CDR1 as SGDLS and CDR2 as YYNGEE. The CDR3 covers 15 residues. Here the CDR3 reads CASSGGTVNTGELFF. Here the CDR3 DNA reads TGTGCCAGCAGCGGTGGGACAGTCAACACCGGGGAGCTGTTTTTT.

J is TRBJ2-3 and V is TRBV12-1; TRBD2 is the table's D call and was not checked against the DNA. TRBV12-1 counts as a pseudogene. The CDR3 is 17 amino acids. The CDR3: CASSFAPPGFRTDTQYF. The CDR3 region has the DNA TGTGCCAGCAGCTTTGCGCCGCCGGGATTTCGCACAGATACGCAGTATTTT.

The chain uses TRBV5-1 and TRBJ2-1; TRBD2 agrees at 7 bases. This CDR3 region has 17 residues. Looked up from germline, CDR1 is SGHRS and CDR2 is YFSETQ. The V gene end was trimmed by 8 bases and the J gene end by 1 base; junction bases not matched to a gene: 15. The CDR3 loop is CASARSPDGGSYNEQFF. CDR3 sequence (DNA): TGCGCCAGTGCAAGAAGTCCGGACGGGGGGTCCTACAATGAGCAGTTCTTC.

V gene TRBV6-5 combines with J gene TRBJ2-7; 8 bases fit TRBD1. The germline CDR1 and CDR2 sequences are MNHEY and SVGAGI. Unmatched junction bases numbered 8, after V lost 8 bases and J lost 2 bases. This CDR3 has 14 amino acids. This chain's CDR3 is CASSGQGRTYEQYV. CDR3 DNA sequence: TGTGCCAGCTCAGGACAGGGAAGGACCTACGAGCAGTACGTC.

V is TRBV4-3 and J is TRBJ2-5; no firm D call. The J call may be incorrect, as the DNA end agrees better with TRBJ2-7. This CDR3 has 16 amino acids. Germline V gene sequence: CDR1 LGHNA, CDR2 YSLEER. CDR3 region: CASSQERSEESYEQYF. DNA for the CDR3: TGCGCCAGCAGCCAAGAAAGGTCCGAGGAATCCTACGAGCAGTACTTC.

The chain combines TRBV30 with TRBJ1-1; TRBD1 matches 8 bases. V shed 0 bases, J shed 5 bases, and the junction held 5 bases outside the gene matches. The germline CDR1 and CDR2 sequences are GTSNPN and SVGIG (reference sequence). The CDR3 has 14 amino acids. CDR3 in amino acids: CAWSVATGGTEAFF. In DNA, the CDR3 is TGTGCCTGGAGTGTCGCCACAGGGGGGACTGAAGCTTTCTTT.

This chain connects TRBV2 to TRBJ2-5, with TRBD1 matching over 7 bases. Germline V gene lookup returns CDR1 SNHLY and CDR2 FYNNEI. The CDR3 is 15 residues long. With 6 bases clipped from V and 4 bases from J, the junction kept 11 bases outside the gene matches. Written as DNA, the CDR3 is TGTGCCAGCAGGGCAACTAGGGGGCTGCGAGAGACCCAGTACTTC. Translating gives CASRATRGLRETQYF.

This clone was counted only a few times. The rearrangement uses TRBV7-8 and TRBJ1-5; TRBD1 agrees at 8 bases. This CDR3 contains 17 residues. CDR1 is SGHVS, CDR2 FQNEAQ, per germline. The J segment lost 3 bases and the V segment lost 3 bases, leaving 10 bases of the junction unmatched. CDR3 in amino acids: CASSFRRGRRLNQPQHF. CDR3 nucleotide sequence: TGTGCCAGCAGCTTCCGCAGGGGGCGCAGGCTCAATCAGCCCCAGCATTTT.

The chain's CDR3 is CASGLGRNTIYF. In DNA form, the CDR3 reads TGTGCTAGTGGTTTGGGGCGAAACACCATATATTTT. The chain combines TRBV12-5 with TRBJ1-3; D is undetermined. The CDR3 runs 12 residues. Trimming removed 1 base at V and 5 bases at J, with 3 bases between. The germline CDR1 and CDR2 sequences are LGHNT and FRNRAP.

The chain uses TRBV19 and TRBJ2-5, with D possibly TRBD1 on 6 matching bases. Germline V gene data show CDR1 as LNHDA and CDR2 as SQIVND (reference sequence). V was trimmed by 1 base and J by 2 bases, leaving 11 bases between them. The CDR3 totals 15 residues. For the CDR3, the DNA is TGTGCCAGTAGTATAGTGACAGGAAAACAAGAGACCCAGTACTTC. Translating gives CASSIVTGKQETQYF.

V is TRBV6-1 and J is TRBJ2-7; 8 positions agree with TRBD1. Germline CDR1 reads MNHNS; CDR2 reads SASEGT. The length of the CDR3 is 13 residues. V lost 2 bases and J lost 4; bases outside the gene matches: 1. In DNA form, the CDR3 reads TGTGCCAGCAGTGAAAGACAGGGGTACGAGCAGTACGTC. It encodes CASSERQGYEQYV.

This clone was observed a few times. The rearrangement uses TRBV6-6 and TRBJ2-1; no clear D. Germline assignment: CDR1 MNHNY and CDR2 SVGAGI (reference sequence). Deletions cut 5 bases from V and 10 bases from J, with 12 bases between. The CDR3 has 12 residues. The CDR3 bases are TGTGCCAGCAGTCCCCGACTCGGGGAGCAGTTCTTC. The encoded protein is CASSPRLGEQFF.

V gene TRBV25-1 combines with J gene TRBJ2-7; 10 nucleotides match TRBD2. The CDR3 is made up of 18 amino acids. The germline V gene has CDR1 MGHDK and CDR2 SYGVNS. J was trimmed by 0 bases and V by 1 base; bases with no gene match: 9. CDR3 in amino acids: CASSECGSGGSGSYEQYV. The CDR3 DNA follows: TGTGCCAGCAGTGAATGTGGTAGCGGGGGGTCGGGCTCCTACGAGCAGTACGTC.

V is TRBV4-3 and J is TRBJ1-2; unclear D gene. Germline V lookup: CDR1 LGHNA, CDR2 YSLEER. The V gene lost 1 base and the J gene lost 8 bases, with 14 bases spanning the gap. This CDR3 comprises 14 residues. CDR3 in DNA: TGCGCCAGCAGCCAAGGGAGGAATATGGGGGGCTACACCTTC. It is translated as CASSQGRNMGGYTF.

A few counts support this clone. The CDR3 DNA is TGTGCCAGCAGCTTGGAAGGACTAGCGGAATCCTACAATGAGCAGTTCTTC. It yields the protein CASSLEGLAESYNEQFF. The V and J genes are TRBV5-6 and TRBJ2-1, with 10 bases lining up with TRBD2. Germline CDR1 reads SGHDT; CDR2 reads YYEEEE. This CDR3 is built from 17 residues. The ends lost 0 bases at V and 1 base at J; junction bases unmatched: 4.

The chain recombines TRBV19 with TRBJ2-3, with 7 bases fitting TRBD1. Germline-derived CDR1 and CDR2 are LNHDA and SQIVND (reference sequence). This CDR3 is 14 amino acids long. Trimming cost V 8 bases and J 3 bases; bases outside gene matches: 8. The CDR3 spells CASRPSRGTDTQYF. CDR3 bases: TGTGCCAGTCGGCCTAGCAGGGGGACAGATACGCAGTATTTT. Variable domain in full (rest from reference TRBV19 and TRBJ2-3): DGGITQSPKYLFRKEGQNVTLSCEQNLNHDAMYWYRQDPGQGLRLIYYSQIVNDFQKGDIAEGYSVSREKKESFPLTVTSAQKNPTAFYLCASRPSRGTDTQYFGPGTRLTVL.

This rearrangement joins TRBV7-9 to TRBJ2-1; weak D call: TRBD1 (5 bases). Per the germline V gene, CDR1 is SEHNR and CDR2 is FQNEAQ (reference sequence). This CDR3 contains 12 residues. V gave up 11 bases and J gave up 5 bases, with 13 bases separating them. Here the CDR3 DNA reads TGTGCCGTTAGGGGTTTGCACAATGAGCAGTTCTTC. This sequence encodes CAVRGLHNEQFF.

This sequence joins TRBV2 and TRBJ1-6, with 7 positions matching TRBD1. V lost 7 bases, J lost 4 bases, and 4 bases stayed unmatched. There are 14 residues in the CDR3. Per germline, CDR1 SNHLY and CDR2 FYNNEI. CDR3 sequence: CASTTTGYNSPLHF. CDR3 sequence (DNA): TGTGCCAGCACCACGACAGGGTATAATTCACCCCTCCACTTT.

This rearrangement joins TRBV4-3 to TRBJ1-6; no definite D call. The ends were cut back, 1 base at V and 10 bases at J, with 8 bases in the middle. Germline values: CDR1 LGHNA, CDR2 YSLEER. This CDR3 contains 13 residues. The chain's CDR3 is CASSQAGRSPLHF. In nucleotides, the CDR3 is TGCGCCAGCAGCCAAGCGGGGAGATCACCCCTCCACTTT.

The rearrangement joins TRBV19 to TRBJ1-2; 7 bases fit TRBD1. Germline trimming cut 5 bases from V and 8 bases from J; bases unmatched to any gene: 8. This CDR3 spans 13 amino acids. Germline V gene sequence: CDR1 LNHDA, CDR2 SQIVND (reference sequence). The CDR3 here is CASSHRGGDGYTF. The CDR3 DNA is TGTGCCAGTAGTCACAGGGGAGGTGACGGCTACACCTTC. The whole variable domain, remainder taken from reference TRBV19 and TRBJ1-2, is DGGITQSPKYLFRKEGQNVTLSCEQNLNHDAMYWYRQDPGQGLRLIYYSQIVNDFQKGDIAEGYSVSREKKESFPLTVTSAQKNPTAFYLCASSHRGGDGYTFGSGTRLTVV.

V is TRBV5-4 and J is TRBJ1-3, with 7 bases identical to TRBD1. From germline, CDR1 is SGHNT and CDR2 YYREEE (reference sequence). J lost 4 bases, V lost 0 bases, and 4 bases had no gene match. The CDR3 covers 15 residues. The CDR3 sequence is CASSLGQGPGNTIYF. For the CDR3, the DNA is TGTGCCAGCAGCTTGGGACAGGGTCCCGGAAACACCATATATTTT.

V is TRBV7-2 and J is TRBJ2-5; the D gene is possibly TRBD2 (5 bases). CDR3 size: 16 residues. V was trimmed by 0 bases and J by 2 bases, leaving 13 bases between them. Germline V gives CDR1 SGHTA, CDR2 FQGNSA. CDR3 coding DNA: TGTGCCAGCAGCTTAGCGGCCGGCGGGCCACAAGAGACCCAGTACTTC. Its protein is CASSLAAGGPQETQYF.

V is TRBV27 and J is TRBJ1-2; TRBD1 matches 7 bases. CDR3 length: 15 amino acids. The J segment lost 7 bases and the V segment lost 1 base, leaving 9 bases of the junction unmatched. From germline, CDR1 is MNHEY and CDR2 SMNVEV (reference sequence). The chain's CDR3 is CASSLLGGTDLGYTF. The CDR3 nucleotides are TGTGCCAGCAGTTTATTAGGAGGGACAGATCTTGGCTACACCTTC.

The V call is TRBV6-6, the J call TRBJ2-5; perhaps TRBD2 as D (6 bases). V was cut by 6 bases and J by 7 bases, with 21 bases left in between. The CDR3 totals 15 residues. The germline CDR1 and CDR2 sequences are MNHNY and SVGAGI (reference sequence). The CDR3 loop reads CASSQAGTLGGTQYF. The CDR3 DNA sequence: TGTGCCAGCAGCCAAGCCGGGACCCTCGGGGGGACCCAGTACTTC.

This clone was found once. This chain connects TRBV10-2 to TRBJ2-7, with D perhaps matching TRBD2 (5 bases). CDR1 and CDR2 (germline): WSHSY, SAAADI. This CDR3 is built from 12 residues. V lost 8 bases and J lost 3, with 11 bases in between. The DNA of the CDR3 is TGCGCCAGCCGGGATCTTGACTACGAGCAGTACTTC. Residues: CASRDLDYEQYF.

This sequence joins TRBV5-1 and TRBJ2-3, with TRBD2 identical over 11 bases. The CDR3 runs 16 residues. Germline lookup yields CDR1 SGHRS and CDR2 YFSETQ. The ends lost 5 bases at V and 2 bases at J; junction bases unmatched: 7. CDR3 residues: CASSYGLAGSTDTQYF. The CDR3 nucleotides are TGCGCCAGCAGTTACGGACTAGCGGGTTCCACAGATACGCAGTATTTT.